The rows below give T cell receptor beta chains drawn from one sample of a study of T cells in Graves' hyperthyroidism and ophthalmopathy. From the multiplex PCR reads, TCRdb called clonotypes with MiXCR, one entry per CDR3 protein. The table includes around 620,000 distinct CDR3 sequences, about half detected once. The sample consisted of peripheral blood or thyroid tissue (not recorded which). The receptors come from an adult woman with Graves' disease, either hyperthyroidism or ophthalmopathy (not recorded which). CDR3s include the opening cysteine and the closing phenylalanine or tryptophan. Each record gives: clone size, V gene, J gene, D gene, CDR3 DNA, CDR3 protein. The D gene is left open where the match is weak. Not all rows give a size; the values are once, few, many and, for expanded clones, a class.

.	TRBV7-6	TRBJ2-5	.	TGTGCCAGCAGTAGGGGACACTCAGAGACCCAGTACTTC	CASSRGHSETQYF
.	TRBV20-1	TRBJ2-2	TRBD1	TGCAGTGCTCCGCGGACAGGGGGAGAGGCCGGGGAGCTGTTTTTT	CSAPRTGGEAGELFF
.	TRBV15	TRBJ1-3	.	TGTGCCACCAGCAGAGATCGTGGCAGCTCTGGAAACACCATATATTTT	CATSRDRGSSGNTIYF
.	TRBV7-9	TRBJ1-2	.	TGTGCCAGCAGCTACAACGACAGGTTGAACTATGGCTACACCTTC	CASSYNDRLNYGYTF
few	TRBV2	TRBJ1-5	.	TGTGCCAGCAGTCACATGACATTTTATAGCAATCAGCCCCAGCATTTT	CASSHMTFYSNQPQHF
.	TRBV11-2	TRBJ1-6	TRBD1	TGTGCCAGCAGCCCCTCAACAAGACAGGGGGCTTTTAATTCACCCCTCCACTTT	CASSPSTRQGAFNSPLHF
.	TRBV29-1	TRBJ1-6	.	TGCAGCGTTGAAGAGTACCGATCGTCGGGGCAGGGGCAACCCCTCCACTTT	CSVEEYRSSGQGQPLHF
.	TRBV2	TRBJ2-7	TRBD2	TGTGCCAGCAGCTTAGAGGGACTACCAGTCTACGAGCAGTACTTC	CASSLEGLPVYEQYF
many	TRBV5-1	TRBJ1-4	.	TGCGCCAGCAGCTTGGCTCAGCAGAGGGGCGAAAAACTGTTTTTT	CASSLAQQRGEKLFF
.	TRBV7-3	TRBJ2-2	TRBD1	TGTGCCAGCAGCGGAAACCACAGGGGAGTCACCGGGGAGCTGTTTTTT	CASSGNHRGVTGELFF
.	TRBV2	TRBJ1-6	.	TGTGCCAGCAGTGACTCGAGGGATTCACCCCTCCACTTT	CASSDSRDSPLHF
many	TRBV28	TRBJ2-7	.	TGTGCCAGCAGTGAACACGGACCCTACGAGCAGTACTTC	CASSEHGPYEQYF
many	TRBV5-5	TRBJ1-5	TRBD1	TGTGCCAGCAGCTTGGATGACAGGGGCGCCAATCAGCCCCAGCATTTT	CASSLDDRGANQPQHF
.	TRBV7-9	TRBJ2-5	TRBD2	TGTGCCAGCAGTGCCCCCCTCGGGACTACCCAAGAGACCCAGTACTTC	CASSAPLGTTQETQYF
.	TRBV13	TRBJ1-1	TRBD1	TGTGCCAGCAGCTTCAGGGGGACAGGGAAAGCTTTCTTT	CASSFRGTGKAFF
.	TRBV7-8	TRBJ2-5	TRBD1	TGTGCCAGCAGCACACAGGGGGTTGGAGGCTCCGGGGAGACCCAGTACTTC	CASSTQGVGGSGETQYF